At least ten counts were recorded for the clone carrying this TCR beta chain. Its specificity is unknown. The sample belongs to a study of T cells in Graves' hyperthyroidism and ophthalmopathy. Broader study findings: Among clonotypes expanded in thyroid above 0.001, most were also found in blood.

Patients affected by ophthalmopathy presented a Clinical Activity Score of at least 3, a NOSPECS grade of at least 4, and disease duration below 3 months. RNA transcripts served as the template for amplifying TCR beta CDR3 regions. HTBI primers were used for first-round RT-PCR of the TCR CDR3. MiXCR, run by TCRdb on the multiplex PCR reads, gives a single entry per CDR3 protein. This table has hundreds of thousands of distinct CDR3 sequences, roughly an eighth appearing once. Trimming removed 5 bases from V and 4 bases from J; junction bases left unmatched: 8. CDR3 length equals 13 residues. The V gene's germline CDR1 is SQVTM and CDR2 ANQGSEA.

The sequence derives from a woman in her forties with Graves' ophthalmopathy. The V call is TRBV29-1, the J call TRBJ2-7; 7 nucleotides match TRBD2. The material sequenced was blood. The CDR3 DNA is TGCAGCGTTTACGGGGGGATGGCGTACGAGCAGTACTTC. It encodes CSVYGGMAYEQYF.